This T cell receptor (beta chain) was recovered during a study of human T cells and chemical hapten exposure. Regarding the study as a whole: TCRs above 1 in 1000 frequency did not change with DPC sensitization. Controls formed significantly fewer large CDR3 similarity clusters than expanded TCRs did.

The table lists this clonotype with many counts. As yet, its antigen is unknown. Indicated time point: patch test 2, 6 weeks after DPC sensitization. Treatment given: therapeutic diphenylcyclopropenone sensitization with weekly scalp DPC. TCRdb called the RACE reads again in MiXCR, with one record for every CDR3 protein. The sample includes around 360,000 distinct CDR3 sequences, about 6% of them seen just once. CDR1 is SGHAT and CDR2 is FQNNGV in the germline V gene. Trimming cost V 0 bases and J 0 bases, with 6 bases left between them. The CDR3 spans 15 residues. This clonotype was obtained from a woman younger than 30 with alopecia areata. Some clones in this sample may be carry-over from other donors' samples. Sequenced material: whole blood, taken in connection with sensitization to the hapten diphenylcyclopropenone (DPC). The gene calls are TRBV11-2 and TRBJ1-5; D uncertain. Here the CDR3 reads CASSLDIISNQPQHF. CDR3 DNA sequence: TGTGCCAGCAGCTTAGATATCATTAGCAATCAGCCCCAGCATTTT.